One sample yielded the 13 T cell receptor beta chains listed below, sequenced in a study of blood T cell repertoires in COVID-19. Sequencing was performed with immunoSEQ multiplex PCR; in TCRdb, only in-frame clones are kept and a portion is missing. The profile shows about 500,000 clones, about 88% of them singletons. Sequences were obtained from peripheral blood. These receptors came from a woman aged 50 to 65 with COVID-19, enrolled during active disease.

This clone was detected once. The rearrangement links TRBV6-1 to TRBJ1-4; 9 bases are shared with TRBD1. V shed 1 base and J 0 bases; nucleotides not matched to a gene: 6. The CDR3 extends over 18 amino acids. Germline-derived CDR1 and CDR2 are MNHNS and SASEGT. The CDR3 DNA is TGTGCCAGCAGTGAAGGTTGGGACAGGGTGGCAACTAATGAAAAACTGTTTTTT. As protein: CASSEGWDRVATNEKLFF.

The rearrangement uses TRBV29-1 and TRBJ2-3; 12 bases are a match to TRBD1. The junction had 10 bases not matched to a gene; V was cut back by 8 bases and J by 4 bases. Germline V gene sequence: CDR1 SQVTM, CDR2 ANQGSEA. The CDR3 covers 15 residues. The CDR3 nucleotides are TGCAGCTCCCAGGCTGGGACAGGGGGCTCAGATACGCAGTATTTT. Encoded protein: CSSQAGTGGSDTQYF.

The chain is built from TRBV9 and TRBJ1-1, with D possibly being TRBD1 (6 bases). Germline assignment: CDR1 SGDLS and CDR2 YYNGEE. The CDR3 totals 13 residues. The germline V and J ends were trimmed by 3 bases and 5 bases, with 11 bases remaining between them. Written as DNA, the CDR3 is TGTGCCAGCAGCGGACAGGTGGGGACTGAAGCTTTCTTT. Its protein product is CASSGQVGTEAFF. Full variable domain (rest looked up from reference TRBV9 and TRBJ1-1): DSGVTQTPKHLITATGQRVTLRCSPRSGDLSVYWYQQSLDQGLQFLIQYYNGEERAKGNILERFSAQQFPDLHSELNLSSLELGDSALYFCASSGQVGTEAFFGQGTRLTVV.

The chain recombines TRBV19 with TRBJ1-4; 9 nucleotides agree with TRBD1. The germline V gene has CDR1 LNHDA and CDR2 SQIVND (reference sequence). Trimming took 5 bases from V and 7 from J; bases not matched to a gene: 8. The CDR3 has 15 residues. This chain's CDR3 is CASSFTGGAGEKLFF. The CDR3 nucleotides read TGTGCCAGTAGTTTTACAGGGGGCGCGGGTGAAAAACTGTTTTTT.

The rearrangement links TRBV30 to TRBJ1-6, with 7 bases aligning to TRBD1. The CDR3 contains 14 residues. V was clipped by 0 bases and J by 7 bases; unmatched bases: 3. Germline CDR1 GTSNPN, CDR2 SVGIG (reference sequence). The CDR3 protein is CAWSVDRANSPLHF. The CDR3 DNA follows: TGTGCCTGGAGTGTAGACAGGGCGAATTCACCCCTCCACTTT.

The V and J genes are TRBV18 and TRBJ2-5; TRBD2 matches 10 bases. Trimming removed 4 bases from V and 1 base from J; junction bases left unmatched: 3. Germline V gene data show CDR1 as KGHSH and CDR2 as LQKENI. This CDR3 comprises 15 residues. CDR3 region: CASSQLAGIQETQYF. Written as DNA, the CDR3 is TGTGCCAGCTCACAACTAGCGGGGATCCAAGAGACCCAGTACTTC.

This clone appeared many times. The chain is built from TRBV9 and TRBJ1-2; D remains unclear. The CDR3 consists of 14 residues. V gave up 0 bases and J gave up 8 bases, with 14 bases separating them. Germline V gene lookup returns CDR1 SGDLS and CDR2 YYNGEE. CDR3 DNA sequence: TGTGCCAGCAGCGTAGACGGCCGCACGGGAGGCTACACCTTC. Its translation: CASSVDGRTGGYTF.

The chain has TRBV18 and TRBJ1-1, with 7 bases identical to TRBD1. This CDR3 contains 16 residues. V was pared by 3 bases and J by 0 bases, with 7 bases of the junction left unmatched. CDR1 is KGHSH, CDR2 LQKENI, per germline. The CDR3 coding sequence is TGTGCCAGCTCACCTCCGACGGGACAGCTGAACACTGAAGCTTTCTTT. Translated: CASSPPTGQLNTEAFF.

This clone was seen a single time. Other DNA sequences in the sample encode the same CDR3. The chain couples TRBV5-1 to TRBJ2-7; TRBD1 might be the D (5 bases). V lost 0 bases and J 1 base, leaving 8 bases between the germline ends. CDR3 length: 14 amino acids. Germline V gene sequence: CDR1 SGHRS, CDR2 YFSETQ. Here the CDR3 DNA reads TGCGCCAGCAGCTTGGGACAGTCTTCCTACGAGCAGTACTTC. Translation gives CASSLGQSSYEQYF.

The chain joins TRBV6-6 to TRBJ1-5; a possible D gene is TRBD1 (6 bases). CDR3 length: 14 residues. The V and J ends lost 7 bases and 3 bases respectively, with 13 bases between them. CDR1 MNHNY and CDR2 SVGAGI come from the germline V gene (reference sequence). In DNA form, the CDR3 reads TGTGCCAGCAACTTAGACAGGAACAATCAGCCCCAGCATTTT. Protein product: CASNLDRNNQPQHF.

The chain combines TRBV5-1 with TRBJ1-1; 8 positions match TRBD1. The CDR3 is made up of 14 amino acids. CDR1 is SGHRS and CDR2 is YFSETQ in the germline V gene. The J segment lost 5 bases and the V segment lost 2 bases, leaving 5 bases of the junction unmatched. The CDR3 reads CASSFQGAETEAFF. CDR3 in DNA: TGCGCCAGCAGCTTCCAGGGGGCTGAGACTGAAGCTTTCTTT.

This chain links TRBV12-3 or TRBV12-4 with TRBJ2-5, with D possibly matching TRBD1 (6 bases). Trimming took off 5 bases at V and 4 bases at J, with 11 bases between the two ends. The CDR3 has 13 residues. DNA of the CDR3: TGTGCCAGCAGTCGGACAGTGGTAGAGACCCAGTACTTC. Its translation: CASSRTVVETQYF.

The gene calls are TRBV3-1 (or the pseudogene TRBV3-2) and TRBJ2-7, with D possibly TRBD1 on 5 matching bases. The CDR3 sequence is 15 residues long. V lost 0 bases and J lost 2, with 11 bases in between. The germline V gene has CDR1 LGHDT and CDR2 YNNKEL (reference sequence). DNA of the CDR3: TGTGCCAGCAGCCAAGATGCGACAGCAGCCTACGAGCAGTACTTC. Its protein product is CASSQDATAAYEQYF.